These T cell receptor beta chains were read from a single sample in a study of blood T cell repertoires in COVID-19. Sequenced by immunoSEQ multiplex PCR; TCRdb stores in-frame clones only, minus some. The sample lists approximately 230,000 clones, about 88% occurring once. Sequenced material: peripheral blood. The receptors shown here come from a middle-aged woman who had recovered from COVID-19. Each CDR3 is given with its conserved first and last residue. A D gene is named only where the DNA matches it firmly. Clone size, where shown, is once, few, many, or a class for clones that have expanded.

D,J,length,V,size,CDR3,DNA
-,TRBJ2-5,16,TRBV21-1,-,CASAVSGTGREETQYF,TGTGCCAGTGCGGTGTCCGGGACAGGGAGGGAAGAGACCCAGTACTTC
TRBD2,TRBJ2-1,16,TRBV5-6,-,CASSLGSGGLINEQFF,TGTGCCAGCAGCTTGGGTAGCGGGGGGCTTATAAATGAGCAGTTCTTC
-,TRBJ2-7,16,TRBV18,few,CASSPAAEALSYEQYF,TGTGCCAGCTCACCCGCGGCCGAAGCACTCTCCTACGAGCAGTACTTC
TRBD1,TRBJ1-6,14,TRBV18,-,CASSGQGNNSPLHF,TGTGCCAGCTCCGGACAGGGTAATAATTCACCCCTCCACTTT
-,TRBJ1-2,14,TRBV10-3,-,CAISEGATNYGYTF,TGTGCCATCAGTGAGGGTGCTACTAACTATGGCTACACCTTC
-,TRBJ2-1,15,TRBV29-1,-,CSVHQRGGVYNEQFF,TGCAGCGTTCATCAACGGGGTGGAGTCTACAATGAGCAGTTCTTC
TRBD2,TRBJ2-7,14,TRBV29-1,few,CSVVELAGTYEQYF,TGCAGCGTTGTTGAACTAGCGGGAACCTACGAGCAGTACTTC
-,TRBJ2-7,15,TRBV7-2,-,CASSSQGDSPYEQYF,TGTGCCAGCAGCTCACAGGGAGATAGCCCCTACGAGCAGTACTTC
TRBD1,TRBJ2-5,15,TRBV28,-,CASSLRGGRQETQYF,TGTGCCAGCAGTTTACGAGGGGGCCGGCAAGAGACCCAGTACTTC
-,TRBJ1-1,15,TRBV7-2,-,CASSLVRGMNTEAFF,TGTGCCAGCAGCTTAGTACGGGGGATGAACACTGAAGCTTTCTTT
-,TRBJ1-3,16,TRBV15,-,CATSFTTVPSGNTIYF,TGTGCCACCAGCTTCACGACAGTACCTTCTGGAAACACCATATATTTT
-,TRBJ2-1,15,TRBV28,-,CASSSRSGKRHEQFF,TGTGCCAGCAGTTCCCGCAGCGGCAAGAGGCATGAGCAGTTCTTC
-,TRBJ2-4,11,TRBV7-9,once,CASSLGDIQYF,TGTGCCAGCAGCTTAGGAGACATTCAGTACTTC
TRBD1,TRBJ1-2,12,TRBV5-6,-,CASTSGGRGYTF,TGTGCCAGCACCTCAGGGGGTCGGGGCTACACCTTC
-,TRBJ2-5,16,TRBV15,-,CATSQVDRHDKETQYF,TGTGCCACCTCACAGGTTGATCGACACGACAAAGAGACCCAGTACTTC
-,TRBJ1-2,12,TRBV30,-,CAWTPTDSGYTF,TGTGCCTGGACCCCTACCGATAGTGGCTACACCTTC
TRBD1,TRBJ2-1,15,TRBV5-5,-,CASSLLDRGHNEQFF,TGTGCCAGCAGCTTGCTGGACAGGGGACACAATGAGCAGTTCTTC
-,TRBJ1-3,14,TRBV9,-,CASSVGRGGNTIYF,TGTGCCAGCAGCGTTGGCCGGGGTGGAAACACCATATATTTT
-,TRBJ2-5,15,TRBV11-1,-,CASSFAGAPSETQYF,TGTGCCAGCAGCTTCGCGGGGGCTCCGTCAGAGACCCAGTACTTC
-,TRBJ1-1,16,TRBV5-1,-,CASSLSSPGFSSAAFF,TGCGCCAGCAGCTTGTCGTCTCCGGGTTTCTCGTCAGCAGCTTTCTTT
-,TRBJ2-3,13,TRBV5-1,-,CASSSLVEDTQYF,TGCGCCAGCAGCTCACTAGTAGAAGATACGCAGTATTTT
-,TRBJ1-2,13,TRBV28,-,CASSLNGAYGYTF,TGTGCCAGCAGTTTAAATGGGGCCTATGGCTACACCTTC
-,TRBJ2-7,11,TRBV5-6,once,CASSSLEEQYF,TGTGCCAGCAGCTCCTTAGAGGAGCAGTACTTC
-,TRBJ1-5,14,TRBV14,-,CASSPRVSNQPQHF,TGTGCCAGCAGCCCCAGGGTTAGCAATCAGCCCCAGCATTTT
-,TRBJ1-5,16,TRBV5-5,-,CASSLGSPPGFREKGF,TGTGCCAGCAGCTTGGGATCCCCGCCAGGATTCAGGGAAAAAGGATTT
TRBD1,TRBJ2-7,14,TRBV19,-,CASRPQDRSYEQYF,TGTGCCAGTAGACCTCAGGACAGGTCCTACGAGCAGTACTTC
TRBD1,TRBJ2-7,15,TRBV5-4,-,CASSLQGQGPYEQYF,TGTGCCAGCAGCTTGCAGGGACAGGGCCCCTACGAGCAGTACTTC
TRBD2,TRBJ2-7,16,TRBV7-2,once,CASSLATSGSTGEQYF,TGTGCCAGCAGCTTAGCCACTAGCGGGAGTACGGGGGAGCAGTACTTC
-,TRBJ2-7,14,TRBV2,-,CASSEFLRAYEQYF,TGTGCCAGCAGTGAGTTCCTCCGGGCCTACGAGCAGTACTTC
-,TRBJ2-6,16,TRBV18,-,CASSPAGNSGANVLTF,TGTGCCAGCTCACCAGCAGGCAACTCTGGGGCCAACGTCCTGACTTTC
-,TRBJ2-2,13,TRBV5-1,-,CASSLGTVGELFF,TGCGCCAGCAGCTTGGGGACAGTCGGGGAGCTGTTTTTT
-,TRBJ1-2,12,TRBV30,-,CAWSVGQYGYTF,TGTGCCTGGAGTGTAGGACAATATGGCTACACCTTC
TRBD1,TRBJ1-2,17,TRBV30,-,CAWSIGFPGQGAGGYTF,TGTGCCTGGAGCATAGGTTTTCCGGGACAGGGGGCCGGAGGCTACACCTTC
TRBD2,TRBJ2-1,17,TRBV30,-,CAWSWGLGGGPNNEQFF,TGTGCCTGGAGCTGGGGCCTGGGCGGGGGGCCGAACAATGAGCAGTTCTTC
TRBD1,TRBJ2-1,19,TRBV28,-,CASSTIPLGTGGSYNEQFF,TGTGCCAGCAGTACCATTCCCCTCGGGACAGGGGGCTCCTACAATGAGCAGTTCTTC
TRBD2,TRBJ2-1,17,TRBV5-1,-,CASSLPLTSGVGNEQFF,TGCGCCAGCAGCCTCCCTTTAACTAGCGGGGTGGGTAATGAGCAGTTCTTC
-,TRBJ1-3,14,TRBV5-4,-,CASSAQGVRNTIYF,TGTGCCAGCAGCGCACAGGGTGTGCGGAACACCATATATTTT
-,TRBJ2-2,15,TRBV5-4,-,CASSLEPPVTGELFF,TGTGCCAGCAGCTTGGAACCTCCGGTTACCGGGGAGCTGTTTTTT
-,TRBJ2-7,15,TRBV21-1,-,CASSNEEGSRYEQYF,TGTGCCAGCAGCAACGAGGAGGGCAGTCGATACGAGCAGTACTTC
TRBD2,TRBJ2-1,17,TRBV6-4,-,CASSERGGAGDSDEQFF,TGTGCCAGCAGTGAAAGAGGCGGAGCGGGAGATTCCGATGAGCAGTTCTTC
-,TRBJ1-2,11,TRBV19,once,CASSFLYGYTF,TGTGCCAGTAGTTTCTTGTATGGCTACACCTTC
TRBD2,TRBJ2-2,16,TRBV5-4,-,CASSSVAGGSRGELFF,TGTGCCAGCAGCTCAGTAGCGGGAGGGTCCCGAGGGGAGCTGTTTTTT
-,TRBJ1-1,13,TRBV19,-,CASSIDRGTEAFF,TGTGCCAGTAGTATAGACAGGGGCACTGAAGCTTTCTTT
TRBD1,TRBJ2-1,12,TRBV9,-,CASSADRDEQFF,TGTGCCAGCAGCGCCGACAGGGATGAGCAGTTCTTC